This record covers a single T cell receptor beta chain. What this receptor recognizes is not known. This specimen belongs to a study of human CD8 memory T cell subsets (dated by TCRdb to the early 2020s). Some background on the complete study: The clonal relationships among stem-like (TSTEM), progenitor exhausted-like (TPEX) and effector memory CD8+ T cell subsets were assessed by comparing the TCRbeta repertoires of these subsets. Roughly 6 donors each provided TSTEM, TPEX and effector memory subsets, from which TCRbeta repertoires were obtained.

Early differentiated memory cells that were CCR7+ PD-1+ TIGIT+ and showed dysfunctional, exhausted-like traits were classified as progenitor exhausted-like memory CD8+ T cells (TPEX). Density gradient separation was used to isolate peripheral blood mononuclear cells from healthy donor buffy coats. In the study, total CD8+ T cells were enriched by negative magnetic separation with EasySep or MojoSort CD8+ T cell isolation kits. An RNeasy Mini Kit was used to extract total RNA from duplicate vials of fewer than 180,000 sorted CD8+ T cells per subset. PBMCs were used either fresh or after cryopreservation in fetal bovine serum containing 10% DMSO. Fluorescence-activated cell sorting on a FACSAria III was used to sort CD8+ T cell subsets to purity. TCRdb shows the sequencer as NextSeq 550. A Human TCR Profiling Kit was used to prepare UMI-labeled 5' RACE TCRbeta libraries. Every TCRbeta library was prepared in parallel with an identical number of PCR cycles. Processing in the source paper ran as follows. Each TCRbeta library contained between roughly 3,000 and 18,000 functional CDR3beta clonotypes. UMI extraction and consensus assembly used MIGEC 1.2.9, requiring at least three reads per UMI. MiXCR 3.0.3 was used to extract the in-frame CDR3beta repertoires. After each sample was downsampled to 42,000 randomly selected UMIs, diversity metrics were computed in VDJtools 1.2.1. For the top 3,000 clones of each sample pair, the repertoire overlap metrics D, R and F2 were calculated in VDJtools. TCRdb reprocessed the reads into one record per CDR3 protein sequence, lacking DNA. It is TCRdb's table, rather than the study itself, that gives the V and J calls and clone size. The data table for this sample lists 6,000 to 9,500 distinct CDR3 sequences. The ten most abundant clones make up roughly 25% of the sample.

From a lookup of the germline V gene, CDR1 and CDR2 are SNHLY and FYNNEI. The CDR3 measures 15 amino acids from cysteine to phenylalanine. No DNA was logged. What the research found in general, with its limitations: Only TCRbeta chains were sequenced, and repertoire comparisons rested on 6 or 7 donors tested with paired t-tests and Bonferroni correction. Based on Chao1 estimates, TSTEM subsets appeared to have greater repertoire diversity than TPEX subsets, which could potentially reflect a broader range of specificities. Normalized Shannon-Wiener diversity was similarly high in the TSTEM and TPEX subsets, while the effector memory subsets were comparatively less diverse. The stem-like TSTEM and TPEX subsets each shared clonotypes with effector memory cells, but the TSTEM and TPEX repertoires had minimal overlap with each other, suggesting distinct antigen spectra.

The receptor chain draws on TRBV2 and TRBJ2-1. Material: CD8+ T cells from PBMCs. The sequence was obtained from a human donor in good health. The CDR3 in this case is CASSVRKGPYNEQFF.